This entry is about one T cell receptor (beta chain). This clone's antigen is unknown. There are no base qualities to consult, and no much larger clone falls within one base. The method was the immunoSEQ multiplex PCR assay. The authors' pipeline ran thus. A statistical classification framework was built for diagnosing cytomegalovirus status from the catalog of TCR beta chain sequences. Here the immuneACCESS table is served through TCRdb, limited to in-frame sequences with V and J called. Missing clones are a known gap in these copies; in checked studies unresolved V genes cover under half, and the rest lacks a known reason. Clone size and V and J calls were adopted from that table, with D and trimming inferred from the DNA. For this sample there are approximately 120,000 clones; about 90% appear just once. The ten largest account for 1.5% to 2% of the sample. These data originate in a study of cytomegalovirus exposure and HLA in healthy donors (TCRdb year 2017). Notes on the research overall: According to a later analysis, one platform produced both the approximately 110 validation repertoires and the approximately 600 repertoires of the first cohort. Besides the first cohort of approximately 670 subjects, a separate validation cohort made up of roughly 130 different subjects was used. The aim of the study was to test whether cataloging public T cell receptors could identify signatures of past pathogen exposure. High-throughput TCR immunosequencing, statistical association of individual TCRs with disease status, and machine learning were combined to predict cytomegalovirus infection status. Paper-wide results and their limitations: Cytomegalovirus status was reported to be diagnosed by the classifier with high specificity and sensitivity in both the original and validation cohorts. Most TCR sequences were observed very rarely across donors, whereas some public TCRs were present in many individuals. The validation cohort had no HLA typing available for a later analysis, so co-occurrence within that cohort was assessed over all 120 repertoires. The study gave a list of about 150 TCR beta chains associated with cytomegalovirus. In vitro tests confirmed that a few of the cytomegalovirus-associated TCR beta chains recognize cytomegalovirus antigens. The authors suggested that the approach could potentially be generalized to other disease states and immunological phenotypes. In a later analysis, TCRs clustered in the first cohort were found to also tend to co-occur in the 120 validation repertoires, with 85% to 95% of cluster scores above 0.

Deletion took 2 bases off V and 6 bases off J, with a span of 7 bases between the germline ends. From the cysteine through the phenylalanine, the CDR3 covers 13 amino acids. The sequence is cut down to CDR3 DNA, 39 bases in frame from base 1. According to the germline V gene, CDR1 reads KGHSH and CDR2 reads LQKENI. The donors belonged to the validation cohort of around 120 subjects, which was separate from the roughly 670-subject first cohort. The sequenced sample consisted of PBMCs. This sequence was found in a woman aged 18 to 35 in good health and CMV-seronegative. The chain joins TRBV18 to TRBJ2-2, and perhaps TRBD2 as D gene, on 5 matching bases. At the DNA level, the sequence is TGTGCCAGCTCACCATCCGGGGCCGGGGAGCTGTTTTTT. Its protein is CASSPSGAGELFF.